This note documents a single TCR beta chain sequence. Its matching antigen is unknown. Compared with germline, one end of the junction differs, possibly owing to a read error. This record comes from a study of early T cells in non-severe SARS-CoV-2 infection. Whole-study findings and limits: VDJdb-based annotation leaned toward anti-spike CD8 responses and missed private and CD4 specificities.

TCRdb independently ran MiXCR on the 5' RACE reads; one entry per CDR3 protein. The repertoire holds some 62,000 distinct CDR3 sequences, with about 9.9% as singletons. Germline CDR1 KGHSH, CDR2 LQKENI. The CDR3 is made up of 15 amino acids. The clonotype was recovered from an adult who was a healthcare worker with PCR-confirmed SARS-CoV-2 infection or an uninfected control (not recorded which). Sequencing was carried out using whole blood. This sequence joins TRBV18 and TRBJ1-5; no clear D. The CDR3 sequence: CASSPPPGEGQHQHF. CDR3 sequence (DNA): TGTGCCAGCTCACCACCGCCAGGAGAGGGTCAGCACCAGCATTTT.